This TCR beta chain was retrieved from a study of regulatory T cells in long-lasting Graves disease. The CDR3 extends over 12 amino acids. V lost 2 bases, J lost 6 bases, and 9 bases lay in between. From germline, CDR1 is SGHDT and CDR2 YYEEEE. This clonotype showed up just a few times. Possible read error: a much larger clone is one base away. Specified time point: newly diagnosed GD, antithyroid drugs for less than 3 months. Researchers made the TCR library from RNA that was extracted from PBMCs. The authors built TCR beta libraries using iRepertoire HTBI primers and Arm-PCR of CDR3 regions. TCRdb re-derived calls from the multiplex PCR reads in MiXCR, one entry per CDR3 protein. The sample has 400,000 to 550,000 distinct CDR3 sequences; roughly 15% are singletons. The same sample was also used in a study of T cells in Graves' hyperthyroidism and ophthalmopathy.

This TCR derives from a woman between 18 and 29 years old with Graves disease. Specimen: peripheral blood mononuclear cells (PBMCs), collected at new diagnosis, from a patient treated with antithyroid drugs. The chain combines TRBV5-6 with TRBJ2-7; D may match TRBD1 or TRBD2 (5 bases each). The CDR3 loop reads CASSFRDREQYF. CDR3 nucleotides: TGTGCCAGCAGCTTCCGGGACCGCGAGCAGTACTTC.